These 7 T cell receptor beta chains were all obtained from the same sample, sequenced in a study of blood T cell repertoires in COVID-19. Assay used: immunoSEQ multiplex PCR; TCRdb lists only in-frame clones, some missing. The data hold roughly 130,000 clones, with around 90% observed a single time. Sequences were obtained from peripheral blood. The receptor source for this set is a human donor with COVID-19, enrolled during active disease. The donor label of this sample is uncertain.

Only a few counts were recorded for this clone. The chain carries TRBV5-1 and TRBJ2-3; TRBD2 aligns across 7 bases. The J segment lost 9 bases and the V segment lost 3 bases, leaving 4 bases of the junction unmatched. Germline CDR1 is SGHRS and CDR2 is YFSETQ. The CDR3 extends over 12 amino acids. CDR3 in DNA: TGCGCCAGCAGCTGGGGGGAGGGCACGCAGTATTTT. Translation gives CASSWGEGTQYF.

The rearrangement uses TRBV6-1 and TRBJ1-4; TRBD1 is a possible D gene (5 bases). CDR1 and CDR2 from the germline V gene are MNHNS and SASEGT. The V end lost 3 bases, the J end lost 7 bases, and 12 bases lay between the germline ends. The CDR3 totals 14 residues. CDR3 nucleotides: TGTGCCAGCAGTGAGGGGGGGGTCGGTGAAAAACTGTTTTTT. It codes for CASSEGGVGEKLFF.

This clone was counted a single time. This chain connects TRBV6-5 to TRBJ2-1, with 7 bases identical to TRBD2. The length of the CDR3 is 12 residues. After removal of 8 bases from V and 3 bases from J, the junction contained 1 base not matched to a gene. CDR1 MNHEY and CDR2 SVGAGI come from the germline V gene. The CDR3 spells CASGGGYNEQFF. Here the CDR3 DNA reads TGTGCCAGCGGGGGGGGCTACAATGAGCAGTTCTTC.

CDR3 amino acids: CASSPGLAGGYEQYF. CDR3 bases: TGTGCCAGCTCACCCGGACTAGCGGGGGGGTACGAGCAGTACTTC. V and J are TRBV18 and TRBJ2-7; 15 bases line up with TRBD2. Germline V CDR1 and CDR2: KGHSH, LQKENI. Unmatched junction bases numbered 1, after V lost 3 bases and J lost 4 bases. CDR3 length: 15 amino acids.

CDR3 residues: CASSSGSEASAYGYTF. CDR3 DNA: TGCGCCAGCAGCTCGGGTTCAGAGGCCAGTGCCTATGGCTACACCTTC. The chain links TRBV5-1 to TRBJ1-2, with D uncertain. Germline values: CDR1 SGHRS, CDR2 YFSETQ. The CDR3 sequence is 16 residues long. Trimming took 3 bases from V and 4 from J, leaving 19 bases between them. The complete variable domain, with remaining parts taken from reference TRBV5-1 and TRBJ1-2, reads KAGVTQTPRYLIKTRGQQVTLSCSPISGHRSVSWYQQTPGQGLQFLFEYFSETQRNKGNFPGRFSGRQFSNSRSEMNVSTLELGDSALYLCASSSGSEASAYGYTFGSGTRLTVV.

This sequence joins TRBV5-1 and TRBJ1-2; TRBD1 is a possible D gene (5 bases). Trimming cost V 0 bases and J 3 bases, with 9 bases left between them. CDR3 length: 14 amino acids. The germline CDR1 and CDR2 sequences are SGHRS and YFSETQ. The CDR3 nucleotides are TGCGCCAGCAGCTTGGAAGGGGCGGACTATGGCTACACCTTC. It is translated as CASSLEGADYGYTF.

This clone was recorded once. V and J are TRBV7-9 and TRBJ2-1; TRBD2 aligns across 8 bases. CDR3 size: 14 residues. Germline trimming cut 1 base from V and 8 bases from J; bases unmatched to any gene: 4. Germline lookup yields CDR1 SEHNR and CDR2 FQNEAQ (reference sequence). The CDR3 sequence: CASSLGGGLDEQFF. The DNA of the CDR3 is TGTGCCAGCAGCTTAGGCGGGGGGCTGGATGAGCAGTTCTTC.